In this sample, the clone carrying this TCR beta chain turned up once. Antigen unknown. Germline V gene sequence: CDR1 MDHEN, CDR2 SYDVKM. After removal of 4 bases from V and 5 bases from J, the junction contained 9 bases not matched to a gene. The CDR3 is 16 amino acids. Sequenced by immunoSEQ multiplex PCR; TCRdb stores in-frame clones only, minus some. Altogether roughly 120,000 clones are present, 88% being singletons, with the ten largest covering roughly a sixth. The data are from a study of T cell responses to AZD1222 COVID-19 vaccine. Study-wide points: Researchers took repertoire samples only after the peak T cell response had come. The span of vaccine-associated CD4 TCRs extended across spike, with dominance at 160-218 and 743-854. Reportedly, nearly half of unique spike TCRs recognized epitopes outside B.1.351/B.1.1.7 mutations. White British ancestry dominated among donors, who included more females, and clonal diversity was possibly underestimated.

The chain joins TRBV28 to TRBJ1-3, with TRBD1 matching over 9 bases. The clonotype originates from an adult in good health. The sample consisted of peripheral blood, taken on day 0 of AZD1222 vaccination. The CDR3 bases are TGTGCCAGCAGTTCTGCACAGGGGGCAAGGAGAAACACCATATATTTT. It encodes CASSSAQGARRNTIYF.